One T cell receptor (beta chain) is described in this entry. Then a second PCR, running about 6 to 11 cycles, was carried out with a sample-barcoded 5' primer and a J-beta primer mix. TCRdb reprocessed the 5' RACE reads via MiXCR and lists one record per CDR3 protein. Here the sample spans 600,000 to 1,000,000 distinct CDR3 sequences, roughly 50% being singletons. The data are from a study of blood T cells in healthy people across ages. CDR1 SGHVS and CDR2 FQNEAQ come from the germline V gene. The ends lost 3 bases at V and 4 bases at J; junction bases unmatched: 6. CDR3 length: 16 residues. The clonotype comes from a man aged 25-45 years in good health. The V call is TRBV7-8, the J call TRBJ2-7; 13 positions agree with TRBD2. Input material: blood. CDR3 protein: CASSFGTSGDGYEQYF. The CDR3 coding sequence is TGTGCCAGCAGCTTTGGGACTAGCGGGGACGGTTACGAGCAGTACTTC.